A selection of T cell receptor beta chains follows, all from one sample in a study of T-cell memory formation after mild COVID-19. Via MiXCR, TCRdb re-called the 5' RACE reads, giving one row per CDR3 protein. Found here are roughly 300,000 distinct CDR3 sequences, approximately 8.4% of them singletons; the top ten hold 20% to 25%. The specimen sequenced was PBMCs or a T cell subset sorted from them (not recorded which). The receptors originated from a man between 18 and 35 years old who had mild COVID-19 (a few samples of this study predate the infection). Cell type and time point are not known. Each CDR3 is given with its conserved first and last residue. D genes are given only for firm matches. Rows may omit the clone size; those that give it use once, few, many or a size class.

CDR3nt	CDR3aa	v_gene	abundance	d_gene	j_gene
TGTGCCAGCAGAGAACAGGGGGCGGAATACCACACTGAAGCTTTCTTT	CASREQGAEYHTEAFF	TRBV7-2	-	TRBD1	TRBJ1-1
TGTGCCACCAGCGGGGCAAGGGCCGCTCTTGTCGCTGAAGCTTTCTTT	CATSGARAALVAEAFF	TRBV15	few	-	TRBJ1-1
TGCGCCAGCAGCTTGGCCGGTAGCGGGGGACTGAACACCGGGGAGCTGTTTTTT	CASSLAGSGGLNTGELFF	TRBV5-1	many	TRBD2	TRBJ2-2
TGTGCCAGCTCACCCGACACCGGCAACAATGAGCAGTTCTTC	CASSPDTGNNEQFF	TRBV18	-	-	TRBJ2-1
TGCGCCAGCAGCCAAGAGGGCAGCTTCCATTTCACCGGGGAGCTGTTTTTT	CASSQEGSFHFTGELFF	TRBV4-3	few	-	TRBJ2-2
TGTGCCAGCAGCCCAGAAGCTTTTCAGCCCCAGCATTTT	CASSPEAFQPQHF	TRBV7-9	few	-	TRBJ1-5
TGCGCCAGCAGCCAAGAGGACGCTAGCTCCTACAATGAGCAGTTCTTC	CASSQEDASSYNEQFF	TRBV4-3	few	-	TRBJ2-1
TGTGCCAGCAGTCAAGGGAGTGAAGAGACCCAGTACTTC	CASSQGSEETQYF	TRBV28	few	-	TRBJ2-5
TGTGCCAGCAGAATAGCGGGGGGCAGCACAGATACGCAGTATTTT	CASRIAGGSTDTQYF	TRBV5-6	-	TRBD2	TRBJ2-3
TGTGCCAGCAGCTCCCGGACTAGCGGGGCCACAGATACGCAGTATTTT	CASSSRTSGATDTQYF	TRBV7-2	many	TRBD2	TRBJ2-3
TGTGCCAGCAGCTTAGGCGGGGGTCGTTCAGATACGCAGTATTTT	CASSLGGGRSDTQYF	TRBV7-2	many	TRBD2	TRBJ2-3
TGCGCCAGCAGTCCCTTCTTTGTTAACACCGGGGAGCTGTTTTTT	CASSPFFVNTGELFF	TRBV5-1	few	-	TRBJ2-2
TGTGCCAGTAGTTCCGTCCGGGAATACAATCAGCCCCAGCATTTT	CASSSVREYNQPQHF	TRBV19	-	-	TRBJ1-5
TGTGCCAGCAGCTTAGTTGCAGGGGACGGAAACACCATATATTTT	CASSLVAGDGNTIYF	TRBV7-9	-	-	TRBJ1-3
TGCGCCAGCAGCTTGACGGGGACTAGCGGAAGCACAGATACGCAGTATTTT	CASSLTGTSGSTDTQYF	TRBV5-1	once	TRBD2	TRBJ2-3
TGTGCCAGCAGCCAAGATCGGTGGGACAGATACAATGAACAGTTCTTC	CASSQDRWDRYNEQFF	TRBV3-1	-	TRBD1	TRBJ2-1
TGTGCCAGCAGTTTGGTCCACAATGAGCAGTTCTTC	CASSLVHNEQFF	TRBV28	-	-	TRBJ2-1
TGTGCCAGCAGCCCCCGGCGCGGGGGCGCGGGGACCGGGGAGCTGTTTTTT	CASSPRRGGAGTGELFF	TRBV7-8	many	-	TRBJ2-2
TGCAGTGGCCAGTCCGGCGCTACGAACGGCGGGGAGCTGTTTTTT	CSGQSGATNGGELFF	TRBV20-1	few	-	TRBJ2-2
TGTGCCAGCAGGCTGACAGGACGTCAGCCCCAGCATTTT	CASRLTGRQPQHF	TRBV12-3/TRBV12-4	many	-	TRBJ1-5
TGTGCCAGCAGCAAACCGCCGCCGAGGACCTTAAGTGGGCAGCCCCAGCATTTT	CASSKPPPRTLSGQPQHF	TRBV21-1	few	-	TRBJ1-5
TGTGCCAGCAGCCCGACTCTAGGTAGCACAGATACGCAGTATTTT	CASSPTLGSTDTQYF	TRBV7-3	few	-	TRBJ2-3
TGTGCCAGCAGTCCGACAGGTGATAATGAAAAACTGTTTTTT	CASSPTGDNEKLFF	TRBV7-9	-	-	TRBJ1-4
TGTGCCAGCAGCGCGGCTAGCGGGGGTCTCCAAGAGACCCAGTACTTC	CASSAASGGLQETQYF	TRBV7-9	few	TRBD2	TRBJ2-5
TGTGCCAGCAGTTACATCCGGAGCTCCTACAATGAGCAGTTCTTC	CASSYIRSSYNEQFF	TRBV6-5	-	-	TRBJ2-1
TGCGCCAGCAGCTCCACTAGCGGGGGGGATACGCAGTATTTT	CASSSTSGGDTQYF	TRBV5-1	-	TRBD2	TRBJ2-3
TGTGCCAGCAGTCGAGGGACTAGCGGGGGCACAGATACGCAGTATTTT	CASSRGTSGGTDTQYF	TRBV12-3/TRBV12-4	many	TRBD2	TRBJ2-3
TGCGCCAGCAGCCAAGAGGGGGTAGCGGGGGACCACGAGCAGTACTTC	CASSQEGVAGDHEQYF	TRBV4-3	few	TRBD2	TRBJ2-7
TGTGCCAGCTTTTCGGGTACCTACACTGAAGCTTTCTTT	CASFSGTYTEAFF	TRBV7-2	-	-	TRBJ1-1